The next 15 T cell receptor beta chains were all read from a single sample in a study of CD4 T cells in relation to SARS-CoV-2 and coronaviruses. The antigens of these receptors remain unknown. Unexposed donor CD4+ T cells date from about 2011-2018, before the COVID-19 pandemic. CD4+ T cells were isolated from the cells after about ten days of culture. The repertoire was sequenced with immunoSEQ multiplex PCR; TCRdb's copy has only in-frame clones and lacks some. In the table there are about 17,000 clones, around three quarters of which are singletons. Sequences were obtained from CD4+ T cells from PBMCs, cultured in vitro. The receptors were gathered from a human donor in good health.

The chain recombines TRBV19 with TRBJ1-2; TRBD1 is a possible D gene (5 bases). The CDR3 has 15 amino acids. V lost 5 bases to trimming and J lost 2 bases, with 15 bases between them. The germline V gene has CDR1 LNHDA and CDR2 SQIVND (reference sequence). The CDR3 reads CASSSTPGANYGYTF. The CDR3 bases are TGTGCCAGTAGTTCCACCCCCGGGGCGAACTATGGCTACACCTTC.

V and J are TRBV7-3 and TRBJ2-6; D might be TRBD1 or TRBD2, each matching 5 bases. Trimming removed 8 bases from V and 0 bases from J, with 17 bases in between. Germline-derived CDR1 and CDR2 are SGHTA and FQGTGA. The CDR3 runs to 17 residues. The CDR3 region is CASGYRGASSGANVLTF. CDR3 DNA: TGTGCCAGCGGGTACAGAGGGGCTAGCTCTGGGGCCAACGTCCTGACTTTC. Based on the CDR3 plus reference TRBV7-3 and TRBJ2-6, the full variable domain is GAGVSQTPSNKVTEKGKYVELRCDPISGHTALYWYRQSLGQGPEFLIYFQGTGAADDSGLPNDRFFAVRPEGSVSTLKIQRTERGDSAVYLCASGYRGASSGANVLTFGAGSRLTVL.

The CDR3 DNA reads TGTGCCAGCAGCCCAGGGGGGGCGGTGAGGTATGGCTACACCTTC. Translation: CASSPGGAVRYGYTF. J is TRBJ1-2 and V is TRBV6-5, with 7 bases lining up with TRBD1. The junction had 12 bases not matched to a gene; V was cut back by 6 bases and J by 5 bases. CDR1 and CDR2 from the germline V gene are MNHEY and SVGAGI. CDR3 length: 15 amino acids.

V and J are TRBV4-3 and TRBJ2-2; 7 positions agree with TRBD1. The length of the CDR3 is 14 residues. After removal of 1 base from V and 7 bases from J, the junction contained 3 bases not matched to a gene. CDR1 LGHNA and CDR2 YSLEER come from the germline V gene. The CDR3 is CASSQAGQVGELFF. DNA of the CDR3: TGCGCCAGCAGCCAAGCCGGACAGGTCGGGGAGCTGTTTTTT.

The chain recombines TRBV6-5 with TRBJ2-1; D is perhaps TRBD1 (6 bases). There are 13 residues in the CDR3. The ends were cut back, 6 bases at V and 9 bases at J, with 15 bases in the middle. The germline V gene has CDR1 MNHEY and CDR2 SVGAGI. The CDR3 DNA follows: TGTGCCAGCAGAAAAACAGGGATCGGTGAGCAGTTCTTC. Its protein product is CASRKTGIGEQFF.

This clone was detected once. J is TRBJ1-3 and V is TRBV5-4, with D unclear. The ends were cut back, 9 bases at V and 3 bases at J, with 16 bases in the middle. The CDR3 contains 14 residues. CDR1 is SGHNT and CDR2 is YYREEE in the germline V gene (reference sequence). The CDR3 DNA reads as TGTGCCACCTCGTTGAGCGTCGGTGGAAACACCATATATTTT. Translated: CATSLSVGGNTIYF. The full variable domain, completed using reference TRBV5-4 and TRBJ1-3, is ETGVTQSPTHLIKTRGQQVTLRCSSQSGHNTVSWYQQALGQGPQFIFQYYREEENGRGNFPPRFSGLQFPNYSSELNVNALELDDSALYLCATSLSVGGNTIYFGEGSWLTVV.

This clone occurred once. The V call is TRBV19, the J call TRBJ2-3; D remains ambiguous. Germline loops: CDR1 LNHDA, CDR2 SQIVND (reference sequence). The CDR3 contains 13 residues. V was shortened by 5 bases and J by 7 bases, with 13 bases between the two germline ends. The CDR3, as DNA: TGTGCCAGTAGTCCGCGGACCCCTTATACGCAGTATTTT. Translating it yields CASSPRTPYTQYF.

This chain links TRBV27 with TRBJ2-1; D not resolved. CDR1 is MNHEY, CDR2 SMNVEV, per germline (reference sequence). The CDR3 totals 13 residues. Trimming left V 6 bases short and J 0 bases short, with 6 bases between. CDR3 in amino acids: CASRTLSYNEQFF. For the CDR3, the DNA is TGTGCCAGCAGAACTCTCTCCTACAATGAGCAGTTCTTC.

The chain recombines TRBV30 with TRBJ1-2; D is unclear. The length of the CDR3 is 12 residues. Germline values: CDR1 GTSNPN, CDR2 SVGIG (reference sequence). Trimming shortened V by 5 bases and J by 8 bases, and 15 bases separated the two germline ends. The CDR3 coding sequence is TGTGCCTGGGCCCAATCAGCAAGAGGCTACACCTTC. The encoded protein is CAWAQSARGYTF.

This chain links TRBV6-5 with TRBJ1-4; no firm D call. This CDR3 has 13 amino acids. Trimming left V 6 bases short and J 3 bases short, with 8 bases between. From germline, CDR1 is MNHEY and CDR2 SVGAGI. The CDR3 loop is CASSRRPNEKLFF. DNA for the CDR3: TGTGCCAGCAGCCGTAGGCCTAATGAAAAACTGTTTTTT.

This clone has only a few counts. The V gene is TRBV19, the J gene TRBJ2-7; D possibly corresponds to TRBD1 (6 bases). Germline CDR1 LNHDA, CDR2 SQIVND (reference sequence). The CDR3 covers 14 residues. Trimming took off 6 bases at V and 6 bases at J, with 18 bases between the two ends. The CDR3 region has the DNA TGTGCCAGTAGATTCTCGGGACAAATCACCGAGCAGTACTTC. It translates to CASRFSGQITEQYF.

J is TRBJ2-7 and V is TRBV15, with 12 bases lining up with TRBD1. The CDR3 has 16 amino acids. J lost 5 bases, V lost 1 base, and 6 bases had no gene match. CDR1 and CDR2 (germline): LNHNV, YYDKDF (reference sequence). CDR3 DNA: TGTGCCACCAGCAGAGGCCCCGGGACAGGGGGCAACGAGCAGTACTTC. It is translated as CATSRGPGTGGNEQYF.

The CDR3 bases are TGTGCCAGCAGTTCGACAGTAATGAACACTGAAGCTTTCTTT. Translating it yields CASSSTVMNTEAFF. The chain uses TRBV5-6 and TRBJ1-1; TRBD1 might be the D (5 bases). The CDR3 consists of 14 residues. Deletions cut 5 bases from V and 0 bases from J, with 11 bases between. Germline V gene lookup returns CDR1 SGHDT and CDR2 YYEEEE.

The chain uses TRBV7-8 and TRBJ1-2; possibly TRBD1 for D (5 bases). The germline gives CDR1 SGHVS, CDR2 FQNEAQ. Trimming took 2 bases from V and 3 from J, leaving 28 bases between them. The CDR3 loop spans 20 amino acids. CDR3 residues: CASSLFKGTSRQGGYYGYTF. The CDR3 DNA reads as TGTGCCAGCAGCTTATTTAAAGGAACCTCTCGGCAGGGTGGATACTATGGCTACACCTTC.

This CDR3 is CASSPGQVLAKNIQYF. CDR3 DNA sequence: TGCGCCAGCAGCCCAGGACAGGTTTTAGCCAAAAACATTCAGTACTTC. This rearrangement joins TRBV5-1 to TRBJ2-4, with TRBD1 identical over 7 bases. Germline-derived CDR1 and CDR2 are SGHRS and YFSETQ. Trimming took 4 bases from V and 0 from J; bases not matched to a gene: 7. This CDR3 comprises 16 residues. The full variable domain, its missing parts supplied by reference TRBV5-1 and TRBJ2-4, is KAGVTQTPRYLIKTRGQQVTLSCSPISGHRSVSWYQQTPGQGLQFLFEYFSETQRNKGNFPGRFSGRQFSNSRSEMNVSTLELGDSALYLCASSPGQVLAKNIQYFGAGTRLSVL.